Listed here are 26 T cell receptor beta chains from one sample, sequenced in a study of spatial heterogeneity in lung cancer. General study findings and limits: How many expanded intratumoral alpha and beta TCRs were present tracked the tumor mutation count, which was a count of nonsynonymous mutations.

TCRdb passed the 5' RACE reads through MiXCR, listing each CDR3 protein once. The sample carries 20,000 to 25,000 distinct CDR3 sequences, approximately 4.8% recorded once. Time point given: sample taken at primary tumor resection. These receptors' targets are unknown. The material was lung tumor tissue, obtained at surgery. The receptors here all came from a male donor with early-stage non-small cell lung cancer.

For the CDR3, the DNA is TGTGCCAGCAGCTTAGGGTATCCGCCCCAGCATTTT. It is translated as CASSLGYPPQHF. The rearrangement joins TRBV7-8 to TRBJ1-5; D not certain. The length of the CDR3 is 12 residues. Germline assignment: CDR1 SGHVS and CDR2 FQNEAQ. V lost 1 base to trimming and J lost 9 bases, with 7 bases between them.

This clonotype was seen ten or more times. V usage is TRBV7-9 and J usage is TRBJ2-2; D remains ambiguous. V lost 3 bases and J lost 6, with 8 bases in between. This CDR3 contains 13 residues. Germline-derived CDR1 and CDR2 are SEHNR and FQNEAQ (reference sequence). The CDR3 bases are TGTGCCAGCAGCTTTAATCGGGCCGGGGAGCTGTTTTTT. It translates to CASSFNRAGELFF. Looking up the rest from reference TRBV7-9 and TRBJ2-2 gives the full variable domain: DTGVSQNPRHKITKRGQNVTFRCDPISEHNRLYWYRQTLGQGPEFLTYFQNEAQLEKSRLLSDRFSAERPKGSFSTLEIQRTEQGDSAMYLCASSFNRAGELFFGEGSRLTVL.

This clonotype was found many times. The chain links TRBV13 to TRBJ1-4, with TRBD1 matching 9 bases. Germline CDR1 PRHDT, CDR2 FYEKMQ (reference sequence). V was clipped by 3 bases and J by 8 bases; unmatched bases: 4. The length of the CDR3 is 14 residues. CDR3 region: CASSLDRGREKLFF. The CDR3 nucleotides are TGTGCCAGCAGCTTGGACAGGGGACGGGAAAAACTGTTTTTT.

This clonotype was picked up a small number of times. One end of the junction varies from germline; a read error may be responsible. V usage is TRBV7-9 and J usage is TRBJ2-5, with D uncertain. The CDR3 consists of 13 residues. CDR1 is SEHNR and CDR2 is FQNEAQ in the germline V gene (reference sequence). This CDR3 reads CAGSPPARETQYF. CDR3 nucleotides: TGTGCCGGCAGTCCACCCGCCCGGGAGACCCAGTACTTC.

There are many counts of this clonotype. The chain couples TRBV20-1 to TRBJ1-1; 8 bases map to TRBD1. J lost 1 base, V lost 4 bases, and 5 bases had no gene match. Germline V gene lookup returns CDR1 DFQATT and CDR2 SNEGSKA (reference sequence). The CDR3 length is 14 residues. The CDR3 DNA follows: TGCAGTGCTACGGACAGGGCATGGAACACTGAAGCTTTCTTT. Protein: CSATDRAWNTEAFF.

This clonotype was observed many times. The CDR3 is CASSPDSNEQYF. The CDR3 DNA sequence: TGTGCCAGCAGCCCTGACAGCAACGAGCAGTACTTC. V usage is TRBV11-1 and J usage is TRBJ2-7, with D perhaps matching TRBD1 (5 bases). Germline CDR1 SGHAT, CDR2 FQDESV (reference sequence). The CDR3 consists of 12 residues. Trimming left V 5 bases short and J 5 bases short, with 10 bases between.

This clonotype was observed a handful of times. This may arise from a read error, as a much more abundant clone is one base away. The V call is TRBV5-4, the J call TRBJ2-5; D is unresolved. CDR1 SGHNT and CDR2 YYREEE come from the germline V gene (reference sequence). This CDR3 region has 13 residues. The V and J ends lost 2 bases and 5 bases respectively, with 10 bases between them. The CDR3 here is CASSLVLGETQYF. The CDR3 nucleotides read TGTGCCAGCAGCTTAGTTTTGGGGGAGACCCAGTACTTC.

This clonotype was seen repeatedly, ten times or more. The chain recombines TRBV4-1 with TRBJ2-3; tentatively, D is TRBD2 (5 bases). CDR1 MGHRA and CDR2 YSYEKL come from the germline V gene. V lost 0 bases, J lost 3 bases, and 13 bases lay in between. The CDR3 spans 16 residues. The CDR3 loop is CASSQDPRGSTDTQYF. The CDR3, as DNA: TGCGCCAGCAGCCAAGACCCTAGAGGGAGTACAGATACGCAGTATTTT.

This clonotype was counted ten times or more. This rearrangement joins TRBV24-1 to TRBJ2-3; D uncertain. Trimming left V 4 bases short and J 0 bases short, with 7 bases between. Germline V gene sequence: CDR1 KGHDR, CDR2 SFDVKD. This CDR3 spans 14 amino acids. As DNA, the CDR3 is TGTGCCACCAGTGAATTTGGCAGCACAGATACGCAGTATTTT. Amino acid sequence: CATSEFGSTDTQYF.

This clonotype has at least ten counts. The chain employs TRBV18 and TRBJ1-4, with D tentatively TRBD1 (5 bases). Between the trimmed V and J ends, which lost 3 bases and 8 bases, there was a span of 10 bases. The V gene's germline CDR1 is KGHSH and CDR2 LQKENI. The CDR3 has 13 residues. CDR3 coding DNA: TGTGCCAGCTCACCCAGGGTTCGAGAAAAACTGTTTTTT. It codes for CASSPRVREKLFF.

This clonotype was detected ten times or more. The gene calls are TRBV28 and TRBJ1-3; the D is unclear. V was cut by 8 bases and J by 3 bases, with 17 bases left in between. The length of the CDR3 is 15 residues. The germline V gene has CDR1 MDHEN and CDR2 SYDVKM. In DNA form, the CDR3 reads TGTGCCAGCGGCCGGCCGGGATTAAGTGGAAACACCATATATTTT. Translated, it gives CASGRPGLSGNTIYF.

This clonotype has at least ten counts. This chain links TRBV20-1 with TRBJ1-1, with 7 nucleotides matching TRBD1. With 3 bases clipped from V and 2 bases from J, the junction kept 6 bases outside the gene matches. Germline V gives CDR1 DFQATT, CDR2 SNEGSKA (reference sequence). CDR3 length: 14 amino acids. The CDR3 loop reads CSARLGQPNTEAFF. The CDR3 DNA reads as TGCAGTGCTAGGCTGGGACAGCCCAACACTGAAGCTTTCTTT.

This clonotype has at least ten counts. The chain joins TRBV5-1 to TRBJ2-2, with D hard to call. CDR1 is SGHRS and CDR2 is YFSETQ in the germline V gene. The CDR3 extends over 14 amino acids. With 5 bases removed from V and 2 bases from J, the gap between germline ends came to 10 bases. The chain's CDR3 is CASSFDPNTGELFF. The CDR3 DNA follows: TGCGCCAGCAGTTTCGACCCCAACACCGGGGAGCTGTTTTTT.

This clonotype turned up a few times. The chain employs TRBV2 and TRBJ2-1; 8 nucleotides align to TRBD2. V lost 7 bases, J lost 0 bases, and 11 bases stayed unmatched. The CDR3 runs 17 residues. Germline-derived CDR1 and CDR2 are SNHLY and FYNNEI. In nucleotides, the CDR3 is TGTGCCAGCATAGGATTGTCGGGACTAGTCTCCTACAATGAGCAGTTCTTC. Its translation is CASIGLSGLVSYNEQFF.

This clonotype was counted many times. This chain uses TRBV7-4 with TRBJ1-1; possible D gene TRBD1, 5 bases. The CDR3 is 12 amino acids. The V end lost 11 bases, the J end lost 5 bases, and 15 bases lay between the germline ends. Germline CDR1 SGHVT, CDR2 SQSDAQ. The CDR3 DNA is TGTGCCCCTACACCGGAGGGGACTGAAGCTTTCTTT. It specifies CAPTPEGTEAFF. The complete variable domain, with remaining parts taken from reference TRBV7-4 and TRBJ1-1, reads GAGVSQSPRYKVAKRGRDVALRCDSISGHVTLYWYRQTLGQGSEVLTYSQSDAQRDKSGRPSGRFSAERPERSVSTLKIQRTEQGDSAVYLCAPTPEGTEAFFGQGTRLTVV.

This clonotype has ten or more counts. CDR3 DNA sequence: TGTGCCAGCAGGGGGCTCCCAGATACGCAGTATTTT. It specifies CASRGLPDTQYF. The rearrangement uses TRBV28 and TRBJ2-3, with D tentatively TRBD1 (5 bases). Germline V gene data show CDR1 as MDHEN and CDR2 as SYDVKM. CDR3 length: 12 residues. The germline V and J ends were trimmed by 6 bases and 4 bases, with 8 bases remaining between them.

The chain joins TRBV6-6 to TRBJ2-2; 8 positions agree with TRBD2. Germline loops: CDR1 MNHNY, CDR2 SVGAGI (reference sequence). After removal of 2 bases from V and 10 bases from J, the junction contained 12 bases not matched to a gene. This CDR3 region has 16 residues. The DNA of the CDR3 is TGTGCCAGCAGTTACCCTACTAGCGGTGGGGGAGAGGAGCTGTTTTTT. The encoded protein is CASSYPTSGGGEELFF.

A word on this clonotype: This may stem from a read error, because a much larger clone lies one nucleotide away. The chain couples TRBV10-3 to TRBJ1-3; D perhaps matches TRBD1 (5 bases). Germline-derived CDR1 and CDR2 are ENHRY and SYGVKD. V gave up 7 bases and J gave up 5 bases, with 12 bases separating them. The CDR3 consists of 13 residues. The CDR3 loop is CAITSGSRNTIYF. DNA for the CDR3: TGTGCCATCACCTCAGGGTCTAGAAACACCATATATTTT.

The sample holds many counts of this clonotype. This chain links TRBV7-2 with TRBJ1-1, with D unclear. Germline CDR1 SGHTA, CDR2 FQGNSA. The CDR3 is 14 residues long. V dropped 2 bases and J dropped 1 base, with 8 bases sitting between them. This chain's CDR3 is CASSLLHGNTEAFF. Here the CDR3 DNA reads TGTGCCAGCAGCTTACTACACGGGAACACTGAAGCTTTCTTT.

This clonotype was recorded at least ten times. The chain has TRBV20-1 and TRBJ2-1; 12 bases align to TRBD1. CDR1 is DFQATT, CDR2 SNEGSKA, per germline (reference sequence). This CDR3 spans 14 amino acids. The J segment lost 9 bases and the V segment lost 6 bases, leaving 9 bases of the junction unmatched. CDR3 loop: CSAQGDRGQGEQFF. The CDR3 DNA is TGCAGTGCCCAGGGGGACAGGGGGCAAGGTGAGCAGTTCTTC.

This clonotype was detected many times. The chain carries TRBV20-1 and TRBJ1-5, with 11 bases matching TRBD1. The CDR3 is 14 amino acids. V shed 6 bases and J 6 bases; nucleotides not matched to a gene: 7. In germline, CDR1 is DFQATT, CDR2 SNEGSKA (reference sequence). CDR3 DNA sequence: TGCAGTGCGGGAGGGACAGGGGGTACTCAGCCCCAGCATTTT. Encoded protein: CSAGGTGGTQPQHF.

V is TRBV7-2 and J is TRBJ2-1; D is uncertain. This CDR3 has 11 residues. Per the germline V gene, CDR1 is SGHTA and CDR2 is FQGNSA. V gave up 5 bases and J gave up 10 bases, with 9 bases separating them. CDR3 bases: TGTGCCAGCAGCCCCTCCCTAGAGCAGTTCTTC. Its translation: CASSPSLEQFF.

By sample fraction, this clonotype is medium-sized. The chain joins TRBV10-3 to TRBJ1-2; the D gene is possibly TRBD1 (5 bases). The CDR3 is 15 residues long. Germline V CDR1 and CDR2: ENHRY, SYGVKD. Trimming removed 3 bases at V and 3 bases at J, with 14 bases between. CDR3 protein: CAISDRDSLDYGYTF. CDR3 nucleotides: TGTGCCATCAGTGACAGGGATAGTTTAGACTATGGCTACACCTTC.

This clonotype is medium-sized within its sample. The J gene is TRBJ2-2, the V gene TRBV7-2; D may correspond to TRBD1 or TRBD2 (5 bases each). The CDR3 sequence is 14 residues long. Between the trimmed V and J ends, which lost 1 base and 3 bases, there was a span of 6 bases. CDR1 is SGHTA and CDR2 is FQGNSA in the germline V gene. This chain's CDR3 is CASSLGGYTGELFF. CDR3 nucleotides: TGTGCCAGCAGCTTAGGGGGGTACACCGGGGAGCTGTTTTTT.

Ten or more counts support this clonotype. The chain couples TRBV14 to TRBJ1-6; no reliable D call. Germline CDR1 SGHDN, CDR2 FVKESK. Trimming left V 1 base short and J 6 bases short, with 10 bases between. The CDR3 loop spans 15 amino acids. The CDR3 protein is CASSQAGLLNSPLHF. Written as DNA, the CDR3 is TGTGCCAGCAGCCAAGCGGGTCTCCTTAATTCACCCCTCCACTTT. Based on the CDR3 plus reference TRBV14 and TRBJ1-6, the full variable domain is EAGVTQFPSHSVIEKGQTVTLRCDPISGHDNLYWYRRVMGKEIKFLLHFVKESKQDESGMPNNRFLAERTGGTYSTLKVQPAELEDSGVYFCASSQAGLLNSPLHFGNGTRLTVT.

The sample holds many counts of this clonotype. For the CDR3, the DNA is TGTGCCAGCAGTGATGCCCGGGGCTCCTATAATTCACCCCTCCACTTT. Translated, it gives CASSDARGSYNSPLHF. The genes are TRBV25-1 and TRBJ1-6; D gene uncertain. CDR3 length: 16 amino acids. V lost 3 bases and J lost 0, with 9 bases in between. Germline V gives CDR1 MGHDK, CDR2 SYGVNS.